The 3 T cell receptor beta chains presented below share a single source sample, sequenced in a study of blood T cells in healthy people across ages. For the second PCR, which ran for roughly 7 to 11 cycles, a sample-barcoded 5' primer and a J-beta primer mix were used. From the 5' RACE reads, TCRdb called clonotypes with MiXCR, one entry per CDR3 protein. The table has about 780,000 distinct CDR3 sequences, 35% to 60% seen once. Sequencing was performed on blood. These receptors all stem from a man older than 75 in good health.

The rearrangement joins TRBV5-5 to TRBJ2-5, with no clear D. V lost 0 bases and J lost 1, with 7 bases in between. Germline V gene data show CDR1 as SGHKS and CDR2 as YYEKEE (reference sequence). This CDR3 is built from 14 residues. Here the CDR3 DNA reads TGTGCCAGCAGCTTGGAGATGGTCCAAGAGACCCAGTACTTC. Translated: CASSLEMVQETQYF.

The rearrangement uses TRBV10-3 and TRBJ1-6, with D possibly matching TRBD1 (5 bases). Between the trimmed V and J ends, which lost 3 bases and 5 bases, there was a span of 11 bases. This CDR3 is 15 amino acids long. Germline V gene data show CDR1 as ENHRY and CDR2 as SYGVKD. The DNA for the CDR3 is TGTGCCATCAGTGAAAGGGACGGTAATAATTCACCCCTCCACTTT. Encoded protein: CAISERDGNNSPLHF.

This clonotype has a single count. V and J are TRBV4-1 and TRBJ2-5; 11 bases map to TRBD2. V lost 0 bases and J lost 2; bases outside the gene matches: 8. This CDR3 has 18 residues. Germline lookup yields CDR1 MGHRA and CDR2 YSYEKL. CDR3 DNA sequence: TGCGCCAGCAGCCAAGATTTAACTAGCGGGGGCCCTCAAGAGACCCAGTACTTC. Its protein is CASSQDLTSGGPQETQYF.